The following is a TCR beta chain sequence with its context. After removal of 5 bases from V and 5 bases from J, the junction contained 11 bases not matched to a gene. The CDR3 is 16 amino acids. CDR1 LNHDA and CDR2 SQIVND come from the germline V gene (reference sequence). The record originates from a study of cytomegalovirus exposure and HLA in healthy donors. Researchers ran the PCR with 60 Vbeta and 13 Jbeta primers. Libraries were prepared by immunoSEQ multiplex PCR; TCRdb keeps only in-frame clonotypes and omits some of them. Among around 190,000 clones listed, about three quarters were seen once.

The source is a woman between 40 and 55 years old in good health and CMV-seronegative. This chain joins TRBV19 and TRBJ2-1; 8 bases map to TRBD2. The sequenced sample consisted of PBMCs. CDR3 loop: CASSLPGLGGDNEQFF. CDR3 in DNA: TGTGCCAGTAGTCTACCGGGACTAGGGGGAGACAATGAGCAGTTCTTC.